This T cell receptor (beta chain) was sequenced for a study of neurological immune-mediated disorders. Germline V gene sequence: CDR1 SGHRS, CDR2 YFSETQ. The V end was cut by 3 bases, the J end by 0 bases, with 13 bases between. CDR3 length: 16 amino acids. Via MiXCR, TCRdb re-called the 5' RACE reads, giving one row per CDR3 protein. Counted here are 65,000 to 85,000 distinct CDR3 sequences, 3.2% occurring once; the ten biggest clones make up around 5.2%. This clonotype was observed many times. The gene calls are TRBV5-1 and TRBJ1-3, with D unresolved. The sample taken for sequencing was PBMCs. This TCR came from a woman between 50 and 59 years old with multiple sclerosis. CDR3 region: CASSWQALTSGNTIYF. The CDR3 DNA sequence: TGCGCCAGCAGCTGGCAGGCCCTTACCTCTGGAAACACCATATATTTT.